The 10 T cell receptor beta chains given below trace back to one sample, sequenced in a study of blood T cell repertoires in COVID-19 (TCRdb year 2020). The method was the immunoSEQ multiplex PCR assay. TCRdb stores this immuneACCESS table with in-frame sequences only. Part of the clones is absent; in the studies checked, under half of the shortfall reflects unresolved V genes, and no reason is known for the rest. This sample is represented by 250,000 to 300,000 clones; about nine tenths of them were singletons. The top ten clonotypes cover 1.1% of the sample. Sequenced: PBMCs or T cells enriched from blood (not recorded which). The source is a woman in her 30s who had recovered from COVID-19.

The sample holds one count of this clone. The J gene is TRBJ1-2, the V gene TRBV29-1, with D perhaps matching TRBD1 (6 bases). The CDR3 sequence is 12 residues long. With 7 bases removed from V and 6 bases from J, the gap between germline ends came to 15 bases. Germline V gene data show CDR1 as SQVTM and CDR2 as ANQGSEA. As DNA, the CDR3 is TGCAGCGCCGTTCTAGGGGGAGATGGCTACACCTTC. Translated, it gives CSAVLGGDGYTF.

J is TRBJ2-7 and V is TRBV6-5; D remains unclear. V lost 4 bases and J lost 6, with 7 bases in between. The CDR3 loop spans 11 amino acids. Germline V gives CDR1 MNHEY, CDR2 SVGAGI. CDR3 nucleotide sequence: TGTGCCAGCAGTTCGTTTCCCGAGCAGTACTTC. Amino acid sequence: CASSSFPEQYF.

The rearrangement uses TRBV11-2 and TRBJ2-1; 10 nucleotides align to TRBD2. V shed 4 bases and J 6 bases; nucleotides not matched to a gene: 18. This CDR3 contains 19 residues. Germline V gene lookup returns CDR1 SGHAT and CDR2 FQNNGV. The CDR3 DNA sequence: TGTGCCAGCAGCTGGGGAGAGCTAGCGGGGGAGGGGAGGGTCAATGAGCAGTTCTTC. It specifies CASSWGELAGEGRVNEQFF.

The chain combines TRBV10-1 with TRBJ2-1, with 14 bases identical to TRBD2. CDR3 length: 17 amino acids. Trimming at V came to 0 bases and at J to 6 bases, leaving 4 bases not matched to a gene. Germline V CDR1 and CDR2: WNHNN, SYGVQD (reference sequence). For the CDR3, the DNA is TGCGCCAGCAGTGAGTCAGGGACTAGCGGGAGACCCAATGAGCAGTTCTTC. Protein sequence: CASSESGTSGRPNEQFF.

CDR3 region: CASSPIYEQFF. The CDR3 DNA sequence: TGTGCCAGCAGCCCTATTTACGAGCAGTTCTTC. The chain employs TRBV21-1 and TRBJ2-1; whether TRBD2, the table's D call, matches the DNA was not checked. TRBV21-1 is annotated as a pseudogene. There are 11 residues in the CDR3.

The V gene is TRBV3-1 (or the pseudogene TRBV3-2), the J gene TRBJ2-2; D might be TRBD2 (5 bases). There are 17 residues in the CDR3. V lost 7 bases and J lost 0, with 18 bases in between. Germline V gives CDR1 LGHDT, CDR2 YNNKEL (reference sequence). CDR3 DNA: TGTGCCAGCACCTACCGGAGCGCAGCGGCGAACACCGGGGAGCTGTTTTTT. Its protein is CASTYRSAAANTGELFF.

The V gene is TRBV28, the J gene TRBJ2-7; 10 bases fit TRBD1. The CDR3 totals 15 residues. Trimming removed 5 bases from V and 3 bases from J; junction bases left unmatched: 7. The V gene's germline CDR1 is MDHEN and CDR2 SYDVKM. CDR3 coding DNA: TGTGCCAGCAGTCCGGACAGGGGGAAACTCTACGAGCAGTACTTC. It specifies CASSPDRGKLYEQYF. The complete variable domain, with remaining parts taken from reference TRBV28 and TRBJ2-7, reads DVKVTQSSRYLVKRTGEKVFLECVQDMDHENMFWYRQDPGLGLRLIYFSYDVKMKEKGDIPEGYSVSREKKERFSLILESASTNQTSMYLCASSPDRGKLYEQYFGPGTRLTVT.

The chain recombines TRBV14 with TRBJ1-2, with D perhaps matching TRBD1 (5 bases). CDR3 length: 15 residues. Deletions cut 4 bases from V and 4 bases from J, with 16 bases between. Germline V CDR1 and CDR2: SGHDN, FVKESK. CDR3 amino acids: CASSLRPGPGYGYTF. The CDR3 DNA reads as TGTGCCAGCAGCCTGAGACCAGGGCCCGGCTATGGCTACACCTTC.

This chain joins TRBV4-3 and TRBJ2-7, with TRBD2 as a possible D gene (6 bases). The CDR3 loop spans 17 amino acids. Trimming removed 0 bases at V and 4 bases at J, with 19 bases between. The germline V gene encodes CDR1 LGHNA and CDR2 YSLEER. The CDR3 region is CASSQEWGTGAGYEQYF. CDR3 in DNA: TGCGCCAGCAGCCAAGAATGGGGGACGGGAGCTGGATACGAGCAGTACTTC.

Notes on this clone: The junction shows a germline mismatch at one end, possibly a read error. Here the CDR3 reads CASSFLGGRNEKLFF. DNA of the CDR3: TGTGCTAGCAGCTTCTTAGGCGGAAGGAATGAAAAACTGTTTTTT. The chain is built from TRBV7-7 and TRBJ1-4; D is undetermined. The germline CDR1 and CDR2 sequences are SSHAT and FNYEAQ (reference sequence). The CDR3 length is 15 residues.